This T cell receptor beta chain is from a study of T cell responses to AZD1222 COVID-19 vaccine (dated by TCRdb to the early 2020s). Broadly, across the study: Because spike-specific TCR depth and breadth did not differ between the two schedules, AZD1222 recipients who got a second dose at roughly 4 weeks were pooled with those who got a second dose at roughly 12 weeks. Trial participants were enrolled into age subgroups of 18-55, 56-69 and 70-plus years, which contained 148, 28 and 57 TCR-sequenced participants, respectively. A total of 230 to 250 trial participants underwent TCR sequencing, of whom about 210 had received two doses of AZD1222 and roughly 26 had received two doses of the MenACWY control vaccine.

Of note for this clone: Its antigen is not yet known. No per-base quality is available; no much larger clone lies one base away.

Inclusive of the bounding cysteine and phenylalanine, the CDR3 is 14 residues long. Just CDR3 DNA is preserved here, 42 bases in frame from base 1. The germline V end is reduced by 0 bases and the J end by 2 bases; junction bases left unmatched: 3. CDR1 GTSNPN and CDR2 SVGIG are derived from the germline V gene (reference sequence). The paper as a whole reports these results and caveats: Only a handful of AZD1222 recipients were SARS-CoV-2 seropositive at baseline, limiting conclusions about previously exposed vaccinees. A significant rise in spike-specific TCR breadth and depth was observed after two AZD1222 doses relative to day 0 and relative to MenACWY recipients. In the small 56-69-year group, the increase in depth fell short of significance, most likely because of low power. CD4 TCRs associated with the vaccine covered the entire spike protein, and the dominant responses were in regions 160-218 and 743-854. No day 14 peak-response samples were available, so repertoires were characterized only after the peak T cell response. Reportedly, almost half of the unique spike-specific TCRs recognized epitopes lying outside the regions that are mutated in the B.1.351 and B.1.1.7 variants. Participants were mostly white British and included more females than males, and it was suggested by the authors that clonal diversity may have been underestimated.

The CDR3 regions of human TCRbeta chains were subjected to immunosequencing. Under the source paper's analysis protocol: TCRs in the repertoires were compared against a reference library of SARS-CoV-2-specific TCRs that had been generated with the MIRA antigen-specificity platform. Breadth was defined as the fraction of unique TCRs that were SARS-CoV-2-associated, and depth was defined as the fraction of total T cells that were SARS-CoV-2-associated. Each spike-specific TCR was assigned to its reactive spike region and to a CD4 or CD8 class using the MIRA data. Log10-transformed breadth and depth values were compared by one-way ANOVA with Sidak's multiple comparisons tests. Held by TCRdb, this immuneACCESS table contains in-frame sequences only and omits some clones. Under half of the omission traces to an unresolved V gene where checked; the cause of the rest is unknown. V and J calls plus clone size are reproduced from that table; the DNA served to infer D and trimming. The sample data list over 150,000 clones, and roughly nine tenths of these were observed just once. The ten biggest clones cover approximately 2.8% of the sample.

Per the publication, the time point label means: baseline before first vaccination. The vaccinee samples were drawn from two UK trials, COV001 and COV002, one of which was a single-blind randomized controlled phase 2/3 trial testing AZD1222 (ChAdOx1 nCoV-19) in healthy adults. For TCRbeta chain sequencing, PBMC samples from trial participants were taken at day 0 and at day 28 after the second dose. This clonotype originated in an adult in good health. Sequencing used peripheral blood, obtained on day 0 of AZD1222 vaccination. The receptor chain draws on TRBV30 and TRBJ1-2, with 7 central nucleotides matching TRBD1. The CDR3 reads as follows: CAWSVLQGNYGYTF. The DNA is TGTGCCTGGAGTGTTCTACAGGGGAACTATGGCTACACCTTC.